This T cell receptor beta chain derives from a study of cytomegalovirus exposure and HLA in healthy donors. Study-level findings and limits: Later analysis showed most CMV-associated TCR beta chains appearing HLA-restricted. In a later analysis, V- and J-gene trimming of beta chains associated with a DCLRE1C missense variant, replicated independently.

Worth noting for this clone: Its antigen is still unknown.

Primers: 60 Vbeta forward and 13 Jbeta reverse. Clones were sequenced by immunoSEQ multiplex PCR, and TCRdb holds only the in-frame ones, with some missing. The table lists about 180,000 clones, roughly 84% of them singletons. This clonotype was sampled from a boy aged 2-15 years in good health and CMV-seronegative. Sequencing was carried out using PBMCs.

For the CDR3, the DNA is TGTGCCAGCAGTCTCCCGGGACTAGCGGGAGCCTACGAGCAGTACTTC. Protein sequence: CASSLPGLAGAYEQYF. V is TRBV28 and J is TRBJ2-7; 14 bases line up with TRBD2. Looked up from germline, CDR1 is MDHEN and CDR2 is SYDVKM. Germline trimming cut 5 bases from V and 2 bases from J; bases unmatched to any gene: 5. CDR3 length equals 16 residues.